The sample holds many counts of the clone carrying this T cell receptor beta chain. The data stem from a study of spatial heterogeneity in lung cancer. Each TCR cDNA molecule bore a unique molecular identifier. TCRdb ran MiXCR on the 5' RACE reads and lists one entry per CDR3 protein. This table holds under 35,000 distinct CDR3 sequences, approximately 5.9% found once. The sample's time point: blood at routine non-recurrence follow-up after resection. The J segment lost 8 bases and the V segment lost 3 bases, leaving 3 bases of the junction unmatched. CDR1 and CDR2 from the germline V gene are LNHNV and YYDKDF (reference sequence). CDR3 length: 13 residues.

The receptor was derived from a female donor with early-stage non-small cell lung cancer. The rearrangement links TRBV15 to TRBJ2-1, with 8 bases identical to TRBD2. This specimen consisted of PBMCs, obtained at follow-up. CDR3 DNA: TGTGCCACCAGCAGCCGGGGGGGCGATGAGCAGTTCTTC. It codes for CATSSRGGDEQFF.